One T cell receptor (beta chain) is described in this entry. Its antigen remains unknown. The length of the CDR3 is 13 residues. Germline lookup yields CDR1 MGHDK and CDR2 SYGVNS. These data are taken from a study of CXCR3-negative and CXCR3-positive naive CD8 T cells. The sorter processed each CD8+ T cell subset in triplicate at 250,000 to 300,000 cells apiece. CD45RO-CCR7+CD27+CD95- marked naive CD8+ T cells. The libraries of TRB cDNA were prepared using 5' RACE with UMI labels. After re-calling the 5' RACE reads, TCRdb lists one entry per CDR3 protein, DNA absent. The sample has tens of thousands of distinct CDR3 sequences, and its top ten clones hold roughly 0.42%. Whole-study findings and limits: Naive cells that were CXCR3-positive had more hydrophobic TRB CDR3s (compared with CXCR3-negative naive cells).

The specimen sequenced was naive CXCR3- CD8+ T cells from blood. The subset here: CD45RO-CCR7+CD27+CD95- naive CD8+ T cells lacking CXCR3 (TNR3-). This sequence was found in a human donor in good health. Some clones in this sample may be carry-over from other donors' samples. This chain links TRBV25-1 with TRBJ2-3; the TCRdb call, TRBD2, lacks DNA for checking. CDR3 region: CASGRTAADTQYF.